This T cell receptor (gamma chain) was found in a study of γδ T cells in repeated Plasmodium falciparum infection. Whole-study results and caveats: Malian donors came from one small rural village, predominantly one ethnic group.

Sequencing covered both gamma and delta TCR chains per sample. TCRdb applied CATT to the multiplex PCR reads for clone calling. The table has some 32,000 gamma-chain clones, under 1.5% seen once. Of note for this clone: The antigen is undetermined. This likely traces to a read error, being one base from a far larger clone. Other DNA sequences from this sample encode an identical CDR3 as well.

Germline CDR1 is EGSNGY and CDR2 is YDSYNSKV. The CDR3 runs 13 residues. Flow sorting of PBMC yielded separate Vgamma9/Vdelta2+ and Vdelta2-negative gammadelta T cell populations for bulk repertoire analysis. No call exists for the J gene, whereas the V gene is TRGV2. The specimen sequenced was gamma-delta T cells from blood. This sequence originates from a pool of human donors (malaria-infected and uninfected, not separated). CDR3 residues: CATWDGTRGQLFF. In nucleotides, the CDR3 is TGTGCCACCTGGGACGGGACCAGGGGCCAGTTGTTTTTT.